Detailed here is one TCR beta chain. This clonotype has a handful of counts. Its antigen is still unknown. The record has no base qualities; no much larger clone is one base away. The data stem from a study of blood T cells in healthy people across ages (dated by TCRdb to about 2015). Broadly, across the study: In model experiments, template switching captured about one uniquely barcoded TCR beta cDNA molecule for every two T cells. Age-related changes in TCR beta repertoire diversity were measured in the study by deep sequencing normalized with unique cDNA molecular identifiers. Four age groups were formed from the donors: young (average roughly 16 years), middle-aged (around 39), aged (under 70) and long-lived (around 82). Donors of different ages were randomly distributed across sequencing lanes to avoid experimental bias. Using the same blood draw, the study looked at two additional independent replicas of 1 million unique cDNA reads for two donors, one aged 18 to 30 and the other aged 80 or older. What the study reported, not specific to this receptor: Estimates of total diversity from one million sequenced T cells were regarded as lower bounds and underestimates. Observed TCR beta diversity per million T cells fell roughly linearly with age, and a significant reduction was already apparent by age roughly 40. Donor CMV infection status was unknown, potentially confounding age-related changes in expanded clonotypes. Since profiling was done on bulk unsorted PBMCs, naive and antigen-experienced compartments could not be conclusively compared. The long-lived group showed more naive CD4+ T cells, fewer expanded clones and increased TCR diversity than the aged group, suggesting age selection. The percentage of naive T cells measured by flow cytometry correlated strongly with observed TCR beta diversity.

Libraries came from 5' RACE. TCRdb lists the instrument as Illumina HiSeq 2500. A second PCR of about 6 to 11 cycles was performed with a sample-barcoded 5' primer and a J-beta primer mix. Each TCR beta cDNA molecule received a unique molecular identifier from a template-switch 5' adaptor carrying 12 random nucleotides. Each sample yielded at least 3 million CDR3-containing paired-end reads. First-strand cDNA was synthesized from all RNA with the Mint cDNA synthesis kit, primed by a TRBC-specific oligonucleotide. All cDNA was treated with uracil-DNA glycosylase and then went through a first 18-cycle PCR with the universal primers M1SS and BC2_uni_R. For the original study's pipeline: Normalization of each sample was performed by random selection of 1 million high-quality reads, each carrying a distinct molecular identifier. Reads with shared molecular identifiers were discarded instead of being binned into consensus sequences. CDR3 identification, clonotype clustering and error correction used MiTCR with a Q25 quality threshold and the strictest error-elimination algorithm. A nonparametric unseen species model using Euler transformation provided a lower-bound estimate of total TCR beta diversity. TCRdb itself trimmed the public reads at Q25 with fastp, ran MiXCR and retained productive beta chains. Identical CDR3 protein sequences are pooled into one entry, listed with their most common genes and DNA. These V and J calls derive from TCRdb rather than the authors' analysis. The sample table records about 1.1 million distinct CDR3 sequences; more than 30% of these occur just once. The ten most abundant clones make up roughly 14% of the sample.

V loses 4 bases of germline sequence and J loses 2 bases, and the interval between the two ends is 23 bases. The germline V gene specifies SGDLS as CDR1 and YYNGEE as CDR2. The CDR3, from cysteine to phenylalanine, totals 18 residues. Only the CDR3 region is kept as DNA, spanning 54 bases read in frame from base 1. The 35 to 40 donors, aged about 6 to 95 years, were systemically healthy Caucasian individuals from Russia. Ten milliliters of peripheral blood were drawn from each donor into EDTA-treated Vacutainer tubes. Ficoll-Paque density-gradient centrifugation was used to isolate PBMCs, with at least 7 million per sample. Trizol reagent was used to extract total RNA from PBMCs, with at least 5.5 micrograms per sample. Naive CD45RAhigh/CD27high T cell percentages were measured by flow cytometry on a PBMC aliquot from every donor.

Recombination connected TRBV9 to TRBJ2-3; a tentative D match to TRBD1 spans 5 bases. Sequencing was done on a sample of blood. This TCR came from a man aged 18 to 29 in good health. The base sequence is TGTGCCAGCAGCCCCCTCGATAGCCCAGGGTATCCCACAGATACGCAGTATTTT. Translated, it reads CASSPLDSPGYPTDTQYF.